This is a list of T cell receptor beta chains from one sample in a study of blood T cell repertoires in COVID-19. The repertoire was sequenced with immunoSEQ multiplex PCR; TCRdb's copy has only in-frame clones and lacks some. The sample records about 68,000 clones, roughly 84% being singletons. Sequenced sample: peripheral blood. These receptors were collected from a man aged 50 to 59 with active COVID-19. Both conserved end residues are part of each CDR3. A D gene is named only where the DNA matches it firmly. The size field is filled for only some rows; it gives once, few, many or a size class.

>TRBJ2-1|-|-|TRBV5-6
CASSPTDIDRGSYNEQFF
TGTGCCAGCAGCCCGACCGATATAGACAGAGGCTCCTACAATGAGCAGTTCTTC
>TRBJ1-5|-|-|TRBV6-6
CASSLVALTSNQPQHF
TGTGCCAGCAGTCTGGTCGCCCTCACAAGCAATCAGCCCCAGCATTTT
>TRBJ2-7|once|TRBD1|TRBV5-1
CASSSGTGYEQYF
TGCGCCAGCAGCTCCGGGACAGGTTACGAGCAGTACTTC
>TRBJ1-5|-|TRBD1|TRBV5-1
CASSLSTGVGQPQHF
TGCGCCAGCAGCTTGTCGACAGGGGTTGGTCAGCCCCAGCATTTT
>TRBJ2-7|-|-|TRBV27
CASSPLSEAYEQYF
TGTGCCAGCAGTCCCCTATCAGAGGCCTACGAGCAGTACTTC
>TRBJ2-5|-|TRBD2|TRBV3-1/TRBV3-2
CASSRELAGVQETQYF
TGTGCCAGCAGCCGAGAACTAGCGGGGGTCCAAGAGACCCAGTACTTC
>TRBJ1-2|-|-|TRBV27
CASRSTGGMGGYTF
TGTGCCAGCCGTTCAACGGGAGGGATGGGGGGCTACACCTTC
>TRBJ1-2|-|TRBD1|TRBV4-1
CASSQGTGRTNYGYTF
TGCGCCAGCAGCCAAGGGACAGGACGGACTAACTATGGCTACACCTTC
>TRBJ1-4|-|-|TRBV19
CASTSLPTHEKLFF
TGTGCCAGTACGTCTCTCCCGACTCATGAAAAACTGTTTTTT
>TRBJ1-1|-|-|TRBV3-1/TRBV3-2
CASSTGGASTEAFF
TGTGCCAGCAGCACCGGGGGGGCTAGCACTGAAGCTTTCTTT